Ten or more counts support the clone carrying this T cell receptor (beta chain). Its antigen remains unknown. Template material for amplifying TCR beta CDR3 regions consisted of RNA transcripts. An initial round of RT-PCR targeting the TCR CDR3 relied on the HTBI primer set. TCRdb reprocessed the multiplex PCR reads via MiXCR and lists one record per CDR3 protein. The sample includes around 440,000 distinct CDR3 sequences, 15% to 18% of them seen just once. This specimen comes from a study of T cells in Graves' hyperthyroidism and ophthalmopathy. Findings of the study overall: Ophthalmopathy got predicted by the model a median around 6.6 months before its onset. Most expanded thyroid clonotypes above 0.001 also appeared in blood.

Stable Graves' hyperthyroidism denoted no ophthalmopathy progression over 18 months. PBMCs came from 10 ml fresh peripheral blood. The source is a woman aged 18-29 years with Graves' hyperthyroidism. What was sequenced was blood.

This CDR3 is CASSHGTGVNEQYF. The CDR3 DNA reads TGTGCCAGCAGCCACGGGACAGGGGTAAACGAGCAGTACTTC. The chain links TRBV3-1 to TRBJ2-7, with 10 bases aligning to TRBD1. Germline V gene lookup returns CDR1 LGHDT and CDR2 YNNKEL (reference sequence). CDR3 size: 14 residues. Unmatched junction bases numbered 4, after V lost 3 bases and J lost 5 bases.